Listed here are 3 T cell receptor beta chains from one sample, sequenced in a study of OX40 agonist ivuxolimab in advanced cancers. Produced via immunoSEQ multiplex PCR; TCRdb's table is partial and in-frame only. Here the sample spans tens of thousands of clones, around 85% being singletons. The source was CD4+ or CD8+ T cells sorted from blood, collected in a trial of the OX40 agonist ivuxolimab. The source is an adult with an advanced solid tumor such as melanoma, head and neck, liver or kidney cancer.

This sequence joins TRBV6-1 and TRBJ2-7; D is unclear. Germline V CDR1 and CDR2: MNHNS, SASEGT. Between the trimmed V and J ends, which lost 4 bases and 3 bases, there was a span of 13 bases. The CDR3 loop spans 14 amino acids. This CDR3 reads CASSGASVVYEQYF. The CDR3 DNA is TGTGCCAGCAGTGGGGCATCGGTTGTCTACGAGCAGTACTTC.

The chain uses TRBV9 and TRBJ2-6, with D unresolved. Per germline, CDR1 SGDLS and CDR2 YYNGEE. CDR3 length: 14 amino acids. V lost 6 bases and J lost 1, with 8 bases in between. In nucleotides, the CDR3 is TGTGCCAGCATGGCCCGTTCTGGGGCCAACGTCCTGACTTTC. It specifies CASMARSGANVLTF.

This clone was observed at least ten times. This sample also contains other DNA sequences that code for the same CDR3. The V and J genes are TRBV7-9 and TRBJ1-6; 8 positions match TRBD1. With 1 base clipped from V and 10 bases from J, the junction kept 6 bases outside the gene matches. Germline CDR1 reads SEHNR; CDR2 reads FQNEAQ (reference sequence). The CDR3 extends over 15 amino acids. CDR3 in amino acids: CASSLGQGAGSPLHF. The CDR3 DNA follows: TGTGCCAGCAGCTTAGGTCAGGGGGCGGGATCACCCCTCCACTTT.